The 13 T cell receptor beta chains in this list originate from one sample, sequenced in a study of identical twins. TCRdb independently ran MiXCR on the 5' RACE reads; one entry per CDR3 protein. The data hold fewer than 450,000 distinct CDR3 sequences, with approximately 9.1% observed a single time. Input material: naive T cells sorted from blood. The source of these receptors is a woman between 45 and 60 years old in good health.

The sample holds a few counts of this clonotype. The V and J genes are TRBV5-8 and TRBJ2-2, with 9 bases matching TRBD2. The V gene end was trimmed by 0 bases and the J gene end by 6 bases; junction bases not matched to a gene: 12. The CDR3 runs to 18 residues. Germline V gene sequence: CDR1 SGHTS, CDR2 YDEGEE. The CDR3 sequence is CASSLASSLTSGAGELFF. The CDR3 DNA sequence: TGTGCCAGCAGCTTGGCCTCGTCTTTGACTAGCGGAGCCGGGGAGCTGTTTTTT. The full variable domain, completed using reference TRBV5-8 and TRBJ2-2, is EAGVTQSPTHLIKTRGQQATLRCSPISGHTSVYWYQQALGLGLQFLLWYDEGEERNRGNFPPRFSGRQFPNYSSELNVNALELEDSALYLCASSLASSLTSGAGELFFGEGSRLTVL.

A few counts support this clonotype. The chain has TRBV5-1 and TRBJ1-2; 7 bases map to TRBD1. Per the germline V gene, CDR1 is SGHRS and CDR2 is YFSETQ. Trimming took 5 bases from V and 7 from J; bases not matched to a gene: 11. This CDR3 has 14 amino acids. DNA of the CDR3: TGCGCCAGCAGGAGGGACAGTGGCGGGGGTGGCTACACCTTC. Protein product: CASRRDSGGGGYTF. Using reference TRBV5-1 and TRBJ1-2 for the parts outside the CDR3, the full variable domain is KAGVTQTPRYLIKTRGQQVTLSCSPISGHRSVSWYQQTPGQGLQFLFEYFSETQRNKGNFPGRFSGRQFSNSRSEMNVSTLELGDSALYLCASRRDSGGGGYTFGSGTRLTVV.

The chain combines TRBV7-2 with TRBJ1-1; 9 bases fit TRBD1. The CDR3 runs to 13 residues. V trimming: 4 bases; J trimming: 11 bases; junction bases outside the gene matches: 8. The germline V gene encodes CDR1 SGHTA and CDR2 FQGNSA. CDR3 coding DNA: TGTGCCAGCAGCTCGTTAAACAGGGGGCAGGCTTTCTTT. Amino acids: CASSSLNRGQAFF.

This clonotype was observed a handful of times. CDR3 in DNA: TGTGCCAGCAGCTTAGGGTCCCCCAGCGGGAGTATCTACGAGCAGTACTTC. It specifies CASSLGSPSGSIYEQYF. The J gene is TRBJ2-7, the V gene TRBV7-6, with 8 bases matching TRBD2. Trimming cost V 1 base and J 3 bases; bases outside gene matches: 11. In germline, CDR1 is SGHVS, CDR2 FNYEAQ. CDR3 length: 17 residues.

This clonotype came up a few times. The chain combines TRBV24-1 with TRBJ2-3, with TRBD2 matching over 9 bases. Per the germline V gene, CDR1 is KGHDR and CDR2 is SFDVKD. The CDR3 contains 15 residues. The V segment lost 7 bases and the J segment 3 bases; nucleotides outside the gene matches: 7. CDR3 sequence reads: CATRAGGPATDTQYF. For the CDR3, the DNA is TGTGCCACCAGAGCGGGAGGCCCGGCGACAGATACGCAGTATTTT.

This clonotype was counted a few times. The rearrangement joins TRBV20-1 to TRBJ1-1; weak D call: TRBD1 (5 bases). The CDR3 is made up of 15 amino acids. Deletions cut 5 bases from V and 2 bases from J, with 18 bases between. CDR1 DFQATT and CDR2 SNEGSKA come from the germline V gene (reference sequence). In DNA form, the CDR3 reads TGCAGTGCTCGGGCGGGAGGGGCTGCAAACACTGAAGCTTTCTTT. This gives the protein CSARAGGAANTEAFF.

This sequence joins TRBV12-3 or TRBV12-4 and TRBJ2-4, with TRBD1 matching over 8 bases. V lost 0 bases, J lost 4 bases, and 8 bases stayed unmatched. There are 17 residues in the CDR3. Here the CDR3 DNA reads TGTGCCAGCAGTTTAGCCGGACAGGGCAGGGAGAAAAACATTCAGTACTTC. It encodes CASSLAGQGREKNIQYF.

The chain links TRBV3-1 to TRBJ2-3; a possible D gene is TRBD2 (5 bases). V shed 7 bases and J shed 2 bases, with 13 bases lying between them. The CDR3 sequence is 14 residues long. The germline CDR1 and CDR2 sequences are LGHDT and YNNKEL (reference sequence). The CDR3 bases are TGTGCCAGCATGGGAGAGTTGCACACAGATACGCAGTATTTT. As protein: CASMGELHTDTQYF.

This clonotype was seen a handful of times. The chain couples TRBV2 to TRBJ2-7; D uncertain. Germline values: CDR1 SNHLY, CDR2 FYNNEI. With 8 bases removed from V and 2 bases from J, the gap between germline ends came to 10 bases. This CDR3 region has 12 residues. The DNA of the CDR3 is TGTGCCAGCTTCGGACCTACCTACGAGCAGTACGTC. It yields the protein CASFGPTYEQYV.

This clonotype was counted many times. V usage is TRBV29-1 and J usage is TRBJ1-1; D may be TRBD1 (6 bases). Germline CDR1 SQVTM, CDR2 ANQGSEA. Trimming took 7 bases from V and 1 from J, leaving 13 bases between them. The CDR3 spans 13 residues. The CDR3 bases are TGCAGCGGAACGACAGGACAGAACACTGAAGCTTTCTTT. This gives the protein CSGTTGQNTEAFF. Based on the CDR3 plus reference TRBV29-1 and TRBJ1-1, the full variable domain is SAVISQKPSRDICQRGTSLTIQCQVDSQVTMMFWYRQQPGQSLTLIATANQGSEATYESGFVIDKFPISRPNLTFSTLTVSNMSPEDSSIYLCSGTTGQNTEAFFGQGTRLTVV.

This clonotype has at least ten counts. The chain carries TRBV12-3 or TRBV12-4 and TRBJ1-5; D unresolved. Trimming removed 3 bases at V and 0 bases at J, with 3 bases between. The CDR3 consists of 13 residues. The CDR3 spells CASSFSSNQPQHF. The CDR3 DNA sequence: TGTGCCAGCAGTTTTAGTAGCAATCAGCCCCAGCATTTT.

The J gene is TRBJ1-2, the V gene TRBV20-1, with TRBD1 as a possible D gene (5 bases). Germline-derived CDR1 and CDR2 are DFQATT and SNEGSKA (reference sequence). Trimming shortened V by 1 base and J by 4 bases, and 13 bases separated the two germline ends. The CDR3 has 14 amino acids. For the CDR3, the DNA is TGCAGTGCTAGAGCGGCAGGGATACGCTATGGCTACACCTTC. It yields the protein CSARAAGIRYGYTF.

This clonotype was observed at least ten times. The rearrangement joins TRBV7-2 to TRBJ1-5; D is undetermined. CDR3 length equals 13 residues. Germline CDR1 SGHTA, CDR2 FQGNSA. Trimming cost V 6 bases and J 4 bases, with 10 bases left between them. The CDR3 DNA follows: TGTGCCAGCAGTTCGCCTGGGAATCAGCCCCAGCATTTT. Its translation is CASSSPGNQPQHF.